This T cell receptor beta chain was sequenced in a study of OX40 agonist ivuxolimab in advanced cancers. As for the study in general: Head and neck, renal cell, melanoma or hepatocellular carcinoma were the cancers that dose-escalation patients had. Study outcomes and limitations: The CD4+ and CD8+ T cells in the blood had expanded clonally by week 6 at 0.1 to 3.0 mg/kg. Certain nonresponders likewise exhibited a low normalized T-cell clonal expansion.

The study sampled blood at baseline, cycle 4 day 1, and cycle 7 day 1. With respect to this clone: Its specificity is unknown.

This CDR3 region has 16 residues. Germline V CDR1 and CDR2: MGHRA, YSYEKL. The trim removed 0 bases at V and 12 bases at J, leaving 7 bases unmatched. Sequencing was performed with immunoSEQ multiplex PCR; in TCRdb, only in-frame clones are kept and a portion is missing. The sample contains some 43,000 clones, 88% of which appear only once. This sample comprised CD4+ or CD8+ T cells sorted from blood, obtained in a trial of the OX40 agonist ivuxolimab. This rearrangement joins TRBV4-1 to TRBJ2-1; 14 bases line up with TRBD2. This TCR came from an adult with an advanced solid tumor such as melanoma, head and neck, liver or kidney cancer. CDR3 in amino acids: CASSQEPGLAGVVQFF. CDR3 DNA sequence: TGCGCCAGCAGCCAAGAACCGGGACTAGCGGGAGTTGTGCAGTTCTTC.